This T cell receptor beta chain appears in the sequencing data of a study of PD-L1 blockade in urothelial cancer. The CDR3 loop spans 16 amino acids. Per germline, CDR1 MGHDK and CDR2 SYGVNS. After removal of 2 bases from V and 10 bases from J, the junction contained 8 bases not matched to a gene. Libraries were prepared by immunoSEQ multiplex PCR; TCRdb keeps only in-frame clonotypes and omits some of them. Found here are roughly 63,000 clones, around 86% of them singletons; the top ten hold roughly 2.9%. Time point: pretreatment peripheral blood. Patient disease was locally advanced or metastatic urothelial carcinoma.

The source was PBMCs, collected around atezolizumab (anti-PD-L1) treatment. The rearrangement joins TRBV25-1 to TRBJ2-1, with 13 bases aligning to TRBD2. The sequence was obtained from a man in his 70s with urothelial cancer. CDR3 sequence reads: CASSEARTSGSEEQFF. The DNA for the CDR3 is TGTGCCAGCAGTGAAGCTAGGACTAGCGGGAGTGAAGAGCAGTTCTTC.